The 6 T cell receptor beta chains below were found in one sample sequenced in a study of T cell responses to AZD1222 COVID-19 vaccine. TCRdb's table, derived via immunoSEQ multiplex PCR, lists solely in-frame clones and lacks some. The sample carries 150,000 to 180,000 clones, about 88% recorded once. The starting material was peripheral blood, obtained on day 0 of AZD1222 vaccination. The receptors were sampled from an adult in good health.

J is TRBJ1-3 and V is TRBV28; weak D call: TRBD1 (6 bases). The CDR3 contains 16 residues. Trimming removed 5 bases from V and 1 base from J, with 15 bases in between. Germline CDR1 reads MDHEN; CDR2 reads SYDVKM. The CDR3 spells CASSPRQVVSGNTIYF. CDR3 sequence (DNA): TGTGCCAGCAGTCCGCGACAGGTCGTGTCTGGAAACACCATATATTTT. Full variable domain (remainder filled in from reference TRBV28 and TRBJ1-3): DVKVTQSSRYLVKRTGEKVFLECVQDMDHENMFWYRQDPGLGLRLIYFSYDVKMKEKGDIPEGYSVSREKKERFSLILESASTNQTSMYLCASSPRQVVSGNTIYFGEGSWLTVV.

J is TRBJ2-1 and V is TRBV5-1; D is possibly TRBD1 (6 bases). Trimming cost V 4 bases and J 7 bases, with 18 bases left between them. Germline V CDR1 and CDR2: SGHRS, YFSETQ. CDR3 length equals 15 residues. In DNA, the CDR3 is TGCGCCAGCAGCCTTGGAGTGGGGGCTTATAATGAGCAGTTCTTC. As protein: CASSLGVGAYNEQFF.

This sequence joins TRBV5-1 and TRBJ2-3; 10 bases map to TRBD2. Germline CDR1 reads SGHRS; CDR2 reads YFSETQ. The CDR3 contains 15 residues. Germline trimming cut 4 bases from V and 1 base from J; bases unmatched to any gene: 3. The CDR3 DNA is TGCGCCAGCAGCGCCGGACTAGCGGGCACAGATACGCAGTATTTT. Protein sequence: CASSAGLAGTDTQYF.

The rearrangement uses TRBV27 and TRBJ1-6; D not certain. This CDR3 is built from 15 residues. Germline V gene lookup returns CDR1 MNHEY and CDR2 SMNVEV (reference sequence). With 2 bases removed from V and 4 bases from J, the gap between germline ends came to 9 bases. CDR3 region: CASSLRQGYNSPLHF. The CDR3 region has the DNA TGTGCCAGCAGTTTACGACAAGGTTATAATTCACCCCTCCACTTT.

The chain joins TRBV5-5 to TRBJ1-6; 7 positions agree with TRBD1. Unmatched junction bases numbered 12, after V lost 4 bases and J lost 2 bases. The CDR3 covers 18 residues. CDR1 is SGHKS and CDR2 is YYEKEE in the germline V gene (reference sequence). The CDR3 region has the DNA TGTGCCAGCAGCCCACATTTTGAAGGGGGCACCTATAATTCACCCCTCCACTTT. This codes for CASSPHFEGGTYNSPLHF.

The V call is TRBV19, the J call TRBJ2-2, with 10 nucleotides matching TRBD2. The CDR3 loop spans 15 amino acids. Unmatched junction bases numbered 4, after V lost 3 bases and J lost 6 bases. Germline V gives CDR1 LNHDA, CDR2 SQIVND (reference sequence). The CDR3 DNA reads as TGTGCCAGTAGTATTTTAGCGGGGGGTTCCGGGGAGCTGTTTTTT. Its protein product is CASSILAGGSGELFF.